One and the same sample provided the 8 T cell receptor beta chains below, sequenced in a study of blood T cell repertoires in COVID-19. The assay was immunoSEQ multiplex PCR, and TCRdb's table has in-frame clones only and misses some. The data contain 130,000 to 150,000 clones, around 83% of them singletons. Sequenced input: PBMCs or T cells enriched from blood (not recorded which). All receptors come from a woman between 45 and 65 years old who had been exposed to COVID-19.

The chain is built from TRBV10-3 and TRBJ1-3; TRBD1 agrees at 8 bases. CDR1 is ENHRY and CDR2 is SYGVKD in the germline V gene. The V segment lost 4 bases and the J segment 8 bases; nucleotides outside the gene matches: 7. CDR3 length: 14 amino acids. In DNA, the CDR3 is TGTGCCATCAGTGCTGGCAGGGGGCTGGACACCATATATTTT. The encoded protein is CAISAGRGLDTIYF.

The chain links TRBV18 to TRBJ2-5; 11 bases fit TRBD1. CDR3 length: 15 residues. The V gene end was trimmed by 2 bases and the J gene end by 5 bases; junction bases not matched to a gene: 4. Germline V gives CDR1 KGHSH, CDR2 LQKENI. The CDR3 DNA follows: TGTGCCAGCTCACCAAGGACAGGGGGCAGGGAGACCCAGTACTTC. Its protein product is CASSPRTGGRETQYF.

Details on this clone: The identical CDR3 is also encoded by other nucleotide sequences in the sample. This chain joins TRBV7-2 and TRBJ1-5, with D possibly being TRBD1 (6 bases). From germline, CDR1 is SGHTA and CDR2 FQGNSA. The CDR3 runs to 15 residues. V was trimmed by 1 base and J by 2 bases, leaving 9 bases between them. The CDR3 bases are TGTGCCAGCAGCTTAGTAGCAGGGGGCAATCAGCCCCAGCATTTT. Protein: CASSLVAGGNQPQHF.

The chain links TRBV6-2 or TRBV6-3 to TRBJ2-2, with D possibly matching TRBD2 (6 bases). Looked up from germline, CDR1 is MNHEY and CDR2 is SVGEGT. V was cut by 2 bases and J by 0 bases, with 19 bases left in between. The CDR3 is made up of 19 amino acids. The CDR3 coding sequence is TGTGCCAGCAGTTACATAGCTTTGGGCGGGACTGCGAACACCGGGGAGCTGTTTTTT. This gives the protein CASSYIALGGTANTGELFF.

V is TRBV19 and J is TRBJ2-3; 13 bases align to TRBD2. The CDR3 contains 16 residues. J gave up 4 bases and V 5 bases, and 6 bases lay outside the gene matches. Germline lookup yields CDR1 LNHDA and CDR2 SQIVND (reference sequence). The CDR3 DNA follows: TGTGCCAGTAGTCTCTGGACTAGCGGGAGCTCAGATACGCAGTATTTT. Translation gives CASSLWTSGSSDTQYF.

The chain links TRBV6-5 to TRBJ1-2, with 8 bases that match TRBD1. After removal of 7 bases from V and 4 bases from J, the junction contained 8 bases not matched to a gene. The CDR3 sequence is 14 residues long. Germline assignment: CDR1 MNHEY and CDR2 SVGAGI. This CDR3 reads CASNPPGGGYGYTF. CDR3 sequence (DNA): TGTGCCAGCAACCCACCAGGGGGCGGCTATGGCTACACCTTC.

The rearrangement uses TRBV20-1 and TRBJ1-5; maybe TRBD1 (5 bases). The length of the CDR3 is 16 residues. V lost 3 bases to trimming and J lost 5 bases, with 20 bases between them. Germline CDR1 is DFQATT and CDR2 is SNEGSKA (reference sequence). The CDR3 region is CSASRLGGAEDQPQHF. For the CDR3, the DNA is TGCAGTGCTAGTCGGCTGGGTGGGGCCGAGGATCAGCCCCAGCATTTT.

This chain uses TRBV9 with TRBJ2-1, with D unclear. The CDR3 length is 15 residues. Germline V lookup: CDR1 SGDLS, CDR2 YYNGEE. V was trimmed by 0 bases and J by 4 bases, leaving 11 bases between them. This chain's CDR3 is CASSVVPTEYNEQFF. In DNA, the CDR3 is TGTGCCAGCAGCGTAGTTCCAACAGAATACAATGAGCAGTTCTTC.